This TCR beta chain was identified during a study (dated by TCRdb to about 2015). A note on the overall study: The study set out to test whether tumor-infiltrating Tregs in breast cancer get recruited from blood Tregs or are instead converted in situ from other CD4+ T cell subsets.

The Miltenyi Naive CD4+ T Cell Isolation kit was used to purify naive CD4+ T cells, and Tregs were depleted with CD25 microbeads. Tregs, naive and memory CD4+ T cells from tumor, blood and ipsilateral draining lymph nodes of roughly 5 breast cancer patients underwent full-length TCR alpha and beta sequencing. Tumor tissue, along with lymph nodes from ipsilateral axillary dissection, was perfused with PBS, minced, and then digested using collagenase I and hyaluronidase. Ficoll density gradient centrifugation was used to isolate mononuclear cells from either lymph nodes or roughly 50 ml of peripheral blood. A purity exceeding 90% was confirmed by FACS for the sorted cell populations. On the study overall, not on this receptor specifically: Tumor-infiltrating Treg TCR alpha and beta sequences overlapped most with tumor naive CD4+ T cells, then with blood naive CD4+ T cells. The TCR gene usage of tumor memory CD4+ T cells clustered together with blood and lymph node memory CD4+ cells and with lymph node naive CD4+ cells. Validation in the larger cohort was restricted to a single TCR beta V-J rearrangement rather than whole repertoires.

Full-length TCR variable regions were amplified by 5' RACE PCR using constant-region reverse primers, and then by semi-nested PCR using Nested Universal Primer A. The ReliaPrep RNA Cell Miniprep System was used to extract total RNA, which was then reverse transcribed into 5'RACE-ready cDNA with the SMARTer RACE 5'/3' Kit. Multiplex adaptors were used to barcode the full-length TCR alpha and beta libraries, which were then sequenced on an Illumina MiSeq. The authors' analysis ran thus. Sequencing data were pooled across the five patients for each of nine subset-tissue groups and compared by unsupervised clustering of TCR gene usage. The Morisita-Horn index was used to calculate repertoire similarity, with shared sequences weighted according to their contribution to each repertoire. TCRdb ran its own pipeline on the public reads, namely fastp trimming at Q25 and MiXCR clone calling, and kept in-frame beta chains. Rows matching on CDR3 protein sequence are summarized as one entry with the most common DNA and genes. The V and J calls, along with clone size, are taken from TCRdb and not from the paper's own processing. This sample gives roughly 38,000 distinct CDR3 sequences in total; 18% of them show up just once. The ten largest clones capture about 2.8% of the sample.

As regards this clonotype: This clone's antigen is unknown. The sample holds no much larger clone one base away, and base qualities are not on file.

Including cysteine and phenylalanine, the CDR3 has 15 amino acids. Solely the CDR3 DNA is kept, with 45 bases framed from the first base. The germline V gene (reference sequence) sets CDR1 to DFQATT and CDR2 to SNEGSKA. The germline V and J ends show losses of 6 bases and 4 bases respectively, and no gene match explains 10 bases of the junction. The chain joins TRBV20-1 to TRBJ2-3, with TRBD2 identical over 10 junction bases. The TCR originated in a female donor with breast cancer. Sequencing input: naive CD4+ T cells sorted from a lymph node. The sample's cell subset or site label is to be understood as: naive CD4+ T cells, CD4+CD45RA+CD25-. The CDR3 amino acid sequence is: CSAETAGGAPDTQYF. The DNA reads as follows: TGCAGTGCGGAGACAGCGGGAGGGGCCCCAGATACGCAGTATTTT.